Below are 4 T cell receptor beta chains sequenced from a single sample in a study of a mutant IDH1 vaccine in newly diagnosed glioma. These receptors have no known antigen. Clones were read by immunoSEQ multiplex PCR, and TCRdb kept only the in-frame ones, dropping some. Among tens of thousands of clones listed, around 81% were seen once. Time point noted: week 23, last vaccination. In every dose of vaccine, 300 ug of mutant IDH1 20-mer peptide was given alongside topical imiquimod. This specimen consisted of PBMCs, obtained from a glioma patient whose treatment included an IDH1 peptide vaccine. Every receptor here comes from a middle-aged woman with glioma. Some clones in this sample may be carry-over from other donors' samples.

This clone was observed a few times. The chain is built from TRBV18 and TRBJ1-5; D gene uncertain. This CDR3 region has 13 residues. Trimming took 6 bases from V and 5 from J, leaving 11 bases between them. From germline, CDR1 is KGHSH and CDR2 LQKENI. The CDR3 region is CASSIDGDQPQHF. CDR3 DNA sequence: TGTGCCAGCTCCATAGACGGGGATCAGCCCCAGCATTTT.

The chain has TRBV30 and TRBJ1-1; D remains unclear. This CDR3 is built from 12 residues. V was pared by 3 bases and J by 3 bases, with 8 bases between. Germline loops: CDR1 GTSNPN, CDR2 SVGIG (reference sequence). In nucleotides, the CDR3 is TGTGCCTGGAGCTCTCCCTACACTGAAGCTTTCTTT. This gives the protein CAWSSPYTEAFF.

The chain is built from TRBV6-5 and TRBJ1-2; no reliable D call. The V end lost 8 bases, the J end lost 3 bases, and 13 bases lay between the germline ends. CDR1 MNHEY and CDR2 SVGAGI come from the germline V gene. This CDR3 is built from 13 residues. This chain's CDR3 is CASARAEYYGYTF. The CDR3 DNA follows: TGTGCCAGCGCCCGGGCGGAGTACTATGGCTACACCTTC.

The V call is TRBV11-2, the J call TRBJ1-2, with a possible D match to TRBD1 (6 bases). Germline V gives CDR1 SGHAT, CDR2 FQNNGV. V lost 1 base and J lost 7, with 16 bases in between. The CDR3 extends over 15 amino acids. The CDR3 region has the DNA TGTGCCAGCAGCTTAGCCCCCGGCAGGGGAGGTGGCTACACCTTC. Translating gives CASSLAPGRGGGYTF.